This section outlines one T cell receptor beta chain sequence together with its context. Using immunoSEQ multiplex PCR, the repertoire was profiled, and TCRdb retains in-frame clones only, with some absent. The profile covers about 160,000 clones, with roughly 80% appearing a single time and 11% to 15% taken by the ten largest. This sample was included in a study of blood T cell repertoires in COVID-19. Whole-study context: In each case, the material was cDNA or gDNA derived from T cells, B-cell-depleted T cells, or PBMCs.

This CDR3 is built from 13 residues. Trimming took off 6 bases at V and 2 bases at J, with 10 bases between the two ends. Looked up from germline, CDR1 is MRHNA and CDR2 is SNTAGT. J is TRBJ1-1 and V is TRBV6-4; the D gene is possibly TRBD1 (5 bases). The receptor was isolated from a woman of 80 years or more with acute or convalescent COVID-19. The source material was peripheral blood. Here the CDR3 reads CASSSQGNTEAFF. As DNA, the CDR3 is TGTGCCAGCAGCTCTCAGGGAAACACTGAAGCTTTCTTT.